A selection of T cell receptor beta chains follows, all from one sample in a study of regulatory T cells. TCRdb's copy holds only in-frame clones and misses some; the assay was immunoSEQ multiplex PCR. The sample includes about 30,000 clones, 80% to 95% of them seen just once. The specimen was conventional CD4+ T cells sorted from blood. All receptors come from a person aged 18 to 35 with CD3G deficiency. CDR3s include the opening cysteine and the closing phenylalanine or tryptophan. A D gene is named only where the DNA matches it firmly. The size field is filled for only some rows; it gives once, few, many or a size class.

V gene	clone size	J gene	D gene	CDR3 DNA	CDR3 protein
TRBV7-9	.	TRBJ1-1	.	TGTGCCAGCAGCCTGACGGGGCAAACTGAAGCTTTCTTT	CASSLTGQTEAFF
TRBV18	.	TRBJ2-1	.	TGTGCCAGCTCACCACCGGCTAGGGGCTCCTACAATGAGCAGTTCTTC	CASSPPARGSYNEQFF
TRBV18	.	TRBJ2-1	TRBD2	TGTGCCAGCTCACCAGGTCGGACTAGCGGGAGGGAGCAGTTCTTC	CASSPGRTSGREQFF
TRBV7-8	.	TRBJ2-5	TRBD1	TGTGCCAGCAGCAGGGGACAGGGACACATAATTGCGGAGACCCAGTACTTC	CASSRGQGHIIAETQYF
TRBV20-1	.	TRBJ2-3	.	TGCAGTGCTAGATCTTGGGATACGCAGTATTTT	CSARSWDTQYF
TRBV18	.	TRBJ2-5	.	TGTGCCAGCTCACCAGGGGGGGAGACCCAGTACTTC	CASSPGGETQYF
TRBV6-1	.	TRBJ1-5	.	TGTGCCAGCAGTCCACCGCGGGGTGGCAATCAGCCCCAGCATTTT	CASSPPRGGNQPQHF
TRBV10-3	.	TRBJ1-1	.	TGTGCCATCAGTGAAGGTAGGATGAACACTGAAGCTTTCTTT	CAISEGRMNTEAFF
TRBV28	.	TRBJ2-7	.	TGTGCCAGCAGTTTAGGCAGAGAGGGCGAGCAGTACTTC	CASSLGREGEQYF
TRBV6-1	once	TRBJ2-7	TRBD1	TGTGCCAGTTTACCGGGACAGGGTAACCACGAGCAGTACTTC	CASLPGQGNHEQYF
TRBV6-1	.	TRBJ2-5	TRBD2	TGTGCCAGCAGACTTCGGGGGGGCGAACAGACCCAGTACTTC	CASRLRGGEQTQYF
TRBV19	.	TRBJ2-7	.	TGTGCCAGTAGTACCCCGGGTACGTACGAGCAGTACTTC	CASSTPGTYEQYF
TRBV5-1	.	TRBJ2-2	.	TGCGCCAGCAGAGATGGACAAACCGGGGAGCTGTTTTTT	CASRDGQTGELFF
TRBV30	few	TRBJ2-3	TRBD2	TGTGCCTGGAGTAGGGGACTAGCGGGAGGCCCAGATACGCAGTATTTT	CAWSRGLAGGPDTQYF
TRBV28	once	TRBJ2-2	.	TGTGCCAGCCGCACGACTAACACCGGGGAGCTGTTTTTT	CASRTTNTGELFF
TRBV5-7	once	TRBJ2-2	TRBD1	TGTGCCAGCAGCACGGGACAGGGGAGGATAAGGGACACCGGGGAGCTGTTTTTT	CASSTGQGRIRDTGELFF
TRBV7-9	.	TRBJ2-7	TRBD1	TGTGCCAGCAGCTTCGAAGGGGACAGGGCTTACGAGCAGTACTTC	CASSFEGDRAYEQYF
TRBV7-9	once	TRBJ1-4	TRBD1	TGTGCCAGCAGCTTAGGGACAGGCTATAATGAAAAACTGTTTTTT	CASSLGTGYNEKLFF
TRBV18	.	TRBJ1-5	.	TGTGCCAGCTCACCAGAGAGGGTTAGTGGCAATCAGCCCCAGCATTTT	CASSPERVSGNQPQHF
TRBV5-1	.	TRBJ2-5	.	TGCGCCAGCAGCTTGGAATTCGAGTGGGAGACCCAGTACTTC	CASSLEFEWETQYF
TRBV5-1	.	TRBJ2-3	TRBD2	TGCGCCAGCAGCCGGGGACTAGCGGGAGGTACTAGCACAGATACGCAGTATTTT	CASSRGLAGGTSTDTQYF
TRBV6-6	.	TRBJ1-2	.	TGTGCCAGCAGAATGACCGGGTCCCACTATGGCTACACCTTC	CASRMTGSHYGYTF
TRBV6-1	.	TRBJ2-1	.	TGTGCCAGCAGTGGGTCAGCCCCACGGAGGCAGTTCTTC	CASSGSAPRRQFF
TRBV7-9	.	TRBJ2-7	.	TGTGCCAGCAGCTTAGGGACCCGCGAGCAGTACTTC	CASSLGTREQYF
TRBV28	few	TRBJ2-1	.	TGTGCCAGCAGTACGCCGGGGACGTCGCAGTTCTTC	CASSTPGTSQFF
TRBV12-5	.	TRBJ2-3	.	TGTGCTAGTGGTTTGGGTTTAGGGGGGCCCACAGATACGCAGTATTTT	CASGLGLGGPTDTQYF
TRBV7-9	.	TRBJ2-7	TRBD2	TGTGCCAGCAGCCCGGCGGGGGACGGCGAGCAGTACTTC	CASSPAGDGEQYF
TRBV21-1	.	TRBJ1-3	.	TGTGCCATCACAGGCTCTGGAAACACCATATATTTT	CAITGSGNTIYF
TRBV7-9	.	TRBJ2-1	TRBD2	TGTGCCAGCAGTCGACTAGCGGGAGCTGAGCAGTTCTTC	CASSRLAGAEQFF
TRBV27	.	TRBJ2-3	TRBD2	TGTGCCAGCAGACATCTTGGGGAGGGCCTCACAGATACGCAGTATTTT	CASRHLGEGLTDTQYF
TRBV11-2	.	TRBJ2-4	.	TGTGCCAGCAGCTTAAGGCAGGGGACCAAAAACATTCAGTACTTC	CASSLRQGTKNIQYF
TRBV7-9	.	TRBJ2-7	.	TGTGCCAGCAGCTCTAGTAACCACGAGCAGTACTTC	CASSSSNHEQYF
TRBV19	.	TRBJ2-1	TRBD1	TGTGCCAGTAGTATTACAGGGGAGTACAATGAGCAGTTCTTC	CASSITGEYNEQFF
TRBV6-6	.	TRBJ1-5	TRBD1	TGTGCCAGCAGTGGGACAGGGGTTTATAGCAATCAGCCCCAGCATTTT	CASSGTGVYSNQPQHF
TRBV28	once	TRBJ2-7	TRBD2	TGTGCCAGCAGCCCAACTCCTAGCGGGGGGGTCTACGAGCAGTACTTC	CASSPTPSGGVYEQYF
TRBV2	few	TRBJ2-5	TRBD2	TGTGCCAGCAGCCCTCCCCGGGGGGAGGATGAGACCCAGTACTTC	CASSPPRGEDETQYF
TRBV7-8	.	TRBJ2-7	.	TGTGCCAGCAGCCCCCTGGGCCCCTACGAGCAGTACTTC	CASSPLGPYEQYF
TRBV5-1	once	TRBJ2-6	.	TGCGCCAGCAGCTTTGGTGGAACTGGGGCCAACGTCCTGACTTTC	CASSFGGTGANVLTF
TRBV11-2	few	TRBJ2-7	TRBD2	TGTGCCAGCAGCTACCCCGGGAGGCCCTACGAGCAGTACTTC	CASSYPGRPYEQYF
TRBV2	.	TRBJ2-6	.	TGTGCCAGCAGTGTCACAGCCCCTGGGGCCAACGTCCTGACTTTC	CASSVTAPGANVLTF
TRBV27	.	TRBJ1-1	.	TGTGCCACCTCGAAGACAGGGAACACTGAAGCTTTCTTT	CATSKTGNTEAFF
TRBV7-2	.	TRBJ1-1	.	TGTGCCAGCAGCTTCGTGCTAATGGCAGGGATGAACACTGAAGCTTTCTTT	CASSFVLMAGMNTEAFF
TRBV4-1	.	TRBJ2-1	TRBD2	TGCGCCAGCAGCCAAGCCACTAGCGGGGAAACCAATGAGCAGTTCTTC	CASSQATSGETNEQFF
TRBV19	once	TRBJ1-2	.	TGTGCCAGTAGTATGGCAAGACAAAGCGGCTACACCTTC	CASSMARQSGYTF
TRBV6-5	.	TRBJ1-2	.	TGTGCCAGCAGTTACTCGAAGGGTCTGGGAAACTATGGCTACACCTTC	CASSYSKGLGNYGYTF
TRBV21-1	.	TRBJ2-5	.	TGTGCCAGCAGCAAAGAAGAGACCCAGTACTTC	CASSKEETQYF
TRBV7-2	.	TRBJ2-7	.	TGTGCCAGCAGCTTTTTTTCTACCCGGAACGAGCAGTACTTC	CASSFFSTRNEQYF
TRBV5-1	.	TRBJ2-5	.	TGCGCCAGCAGCTTGGAGTCTCTGGAGACCCAGTACTTC	CASSLESLETQYF
TRBV6-1	.	TRBJ1-1	.	TGTGCCAGCAGCTCCTGGGACACCGAAGCTTTCTTT	CASSSWDTEAFF
TRBV5-1	once	TRBJ1-1	TRBD1	TGCGCCAGCAGCTTGGACGTACAGGGGGCGTTAAAAATGAACACTGAAGCTTTCTTT	CASSLDVQGALKMNTEAFF
TRBV18	.	TRBJ2-7	.	TGTGCCAGCTCACCACCGAAGCGATCCGAGCAGTACTTC	CASSPPKRSEQYF
TRBV10-3	.	TRBJ1-6	.	TGTGCCATCAGTGTCGGGGGCCCGGATTCACCCCTCCACTTT	CAISVGGPDSPLHF
TRBV5-1	.	TRBJ1-2	.	TGCGCCAGCAGTCCGGGACCTACTAACTATGGCTACACCTTC	CASSPGPTNYGYTF
TRBV5-1	.	TRBJ2-3	TRBD2	TGCGCCAGCAGCTCGATGGGCGGGAGCGACACAGATACGCAGTATTTT	CASSSMGGSDTDTQYF
TRBV18	.	TRBJ2-3	TRBD2	TGTGCCAGCTCACCACGGAGCGGGAGGGCCGCAGATACGCAGTATTTT	CASSPRSGRAADTQYF
TRBV10-3	.	TRBJ2-7	.	TGTGCCACCTCCCCCGGGACCCTGGGCTACGAGCAGTACTTC	CATSPGTLGYEQYF
TRBV4-2	.	TRBJ2-7	.	TGTGCCAGCAGCCAAGATTCACTAGCCTACGAGCAGTACTTC	CASSQDSLAYEQYF
TRBV7-9	.	TRBJ2-3	TRBD1	TGTGCCAGCAGCCCTGGGACAGCTCCTAGCACAGATACGCAGTATTTT	CASSPGTAPSTDTQYF
TRBV5-4	.	TRBJ2-7	TRBD1	TGTGCCAGCAGCCCCACCGGGACAGGGGGGCGAGAGCAGTACTTC	CASSPTGTGGREQYF
TRBV6-1	.	TRBJ2-7	TRBD1	TGTGCCAGTAGGGGGGACAGGGTGGGCGAGCAGTACTTC	CASRGDRVGEQYF